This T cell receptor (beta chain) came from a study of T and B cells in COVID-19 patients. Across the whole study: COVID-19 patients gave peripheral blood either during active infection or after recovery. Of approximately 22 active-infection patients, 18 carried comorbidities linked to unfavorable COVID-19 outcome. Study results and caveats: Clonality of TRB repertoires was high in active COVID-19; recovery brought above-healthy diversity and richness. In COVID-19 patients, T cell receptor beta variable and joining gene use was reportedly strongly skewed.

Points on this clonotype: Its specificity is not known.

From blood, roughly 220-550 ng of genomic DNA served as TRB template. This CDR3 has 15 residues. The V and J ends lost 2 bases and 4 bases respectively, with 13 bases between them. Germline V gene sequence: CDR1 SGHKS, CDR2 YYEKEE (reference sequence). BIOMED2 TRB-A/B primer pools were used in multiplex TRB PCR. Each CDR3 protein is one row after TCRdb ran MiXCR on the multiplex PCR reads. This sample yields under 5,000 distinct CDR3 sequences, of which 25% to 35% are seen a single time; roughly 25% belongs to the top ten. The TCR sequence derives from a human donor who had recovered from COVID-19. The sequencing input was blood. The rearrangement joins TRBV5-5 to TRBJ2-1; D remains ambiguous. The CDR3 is CASSFRRSTYNEQFF. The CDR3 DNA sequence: TGTGCCAGCAGCTTTAGGCGTTCCACGTACAATGAGCAGTTCTTC.